The sequence of this T cell receptor beta chain was determined in a study of blood T cell repertoires in COVID-19 (dated by TCRdb to between 2020 and 2021). Notes on the research overall: The collaborator samples originated in the United States, Italy and Spain and spanned the acute and convalescent phases of COVID-19. The prospective study material was composed of cDNA or gDNA derived from T cells, B-cell-depleted T cells, or PBMCs. Subjects who had been exposed to COVID-19, were actively infected with it, or had recovered from it provided the deeply sampled blood TCRbeta repertoires that made up the dataset. The repertoires were made available in a free public database intended to serve as a resource for research on the immune response to SARS-CoV-2. Samples came from the ongoing ImmuneRACE study (first 160 participants) plus 1,254 subjects from 6 global collaborators. Nearly every sample came with metadata listing a de-identified subject ID, COVID-19 status, age in years and sex. Where HLA class I and class II types were available, the types were taken from metadata supplied by the sample provider, not from assay-based typing. Study-level results and caveats: The amount of clinical and demographic metadata varied by source and participant and was provided uncurated.

Regarding this clone: The target of this receptor is not known. Within one base of it there is no much larger clone, and no base qualities were kept.

The CDR3 measures 14 amino acids from cysteine to phenylalanine. The sequence is cut down to CDR3 DNA, 42 bases in frame from base 1. Trimming at the junction amounts to 5 bases on V and 8 bases on J, and the germline ends lie 18 bases apart. The germline V gene sets CDR1 to MNHEY and CDR2 to SVGAGI. Participants in the prospective study were aged about 18 to 95 years, lived in 24 United States geographic areas, and enrolled through a virtual design. Cohort assignment in the prospective study relied on participant-reported clinical history from a screening survey and a study questionnaire. Recovered participants in ImmuneRACE Cohort 3 were defined as having two consecutive negative NP/OP PCR tests, clearance from a healthcare professional, or resolution of symptoms. Each participant in the prospective study had whole blood, serum and a nasopharyngeal or oropharyngeal swab collected by mobile phlebotomists. Over a roughly 2-month period, participants in the prospective study had the option of providing additional blood draws and questionnaires. Before DNA extraction, prospective study blood samples were shipped either frozen or at room temperature.

The immunoSEQ Assay, a bias-controlled multiplex PCR, was used to amplify TCRbeta CDR3 regions from genomic DNA. Processing in the source paper ran as follows. The number of nucleated cells in each sample was estimated from the amplification of reference gene primers within the assay. Sequence reads were collapsed and filtered to measure the absolute abundance of every unique TCRbeta CDR3 rearrangement. Productive Simpson clonality was computed per sample as the square root of Simpson's diversity index over productive rearrangements. This is the immuneACCESS table as TCRdb keeps it, with only in-frame sequences that have V and J called. A part of the clones is gone; compared with another copy, unresolved V genes explain less than half, and the rest is unexplained. Clone size and V and J calls were adopted from that table, with D and trimming inferred from the DNA. Counted in this sample were about 380,000 clones; around 87% of them appeared once. Together, the top ten hold 1% to 1.5% of the sample.

The rearrangement joined TRBV6-5 to TRBJ1-1, and the D gene may be TRBD1, 5 bases matching. Sequences were obtained from PBMCs or T cells enriched from blood (not recorded which). This TCR was recovered from a man in his thirties or forties who had recovered from COVID-19. CDR3 sequence: CASSRKRRGMEAFF. The nucleotide sequence is TGTGCCAGCAGTCGTAAGAGAAGGGGTATGGAAGCTTTCTTT.